The 9 T cell receptor beta chains below all came from one sample that was sequenced in a study of blood T cell repertoires in COVID-19. Sequencing used immunoSEQ multiplex PCR; TCRdb keeps in-frame clones, though not all of them. The sample has fewer than 85,000 clones; about 90% are singletons. The sample taken for sequencing was peripheral blood. Every receptor here comes from a human donor in a cohort sampled during active COVID-19.

The chain combines TRBV9 with TRBJ1-5; unclear D gene. V gave up 0 bases and J gave up 3 bases, with 10 bases separating them. This CDR3 spans 15 amino acids. CDR1 and CDR2 from the germline V gene are SGDLS and YYNGEE. The CDR3 loop is CASSVGGQNNQPQHF. For the CDR3, the DNA is TGTGCCAGCAGCGTAGGTGGGCAGAACAATCAGCCCCAGCATTTT.

The V and J genes are TRBV3-1 (or the pseudogene TRBV3-2) and TRBJ2-7; 8 bases fit TRBD1. The CDR3 has 14 amino acids. V was pared by 1 base and J by 3 bases, with 2 bases of the junction left unmatched. CDR1 and CDR2 (germline): LGHDT, YNNKEL (reference sequence). The CDR3 loop is CASSQGTGIYEQYF. The DNA for the CDR3 is TGTGCCAGCAGCCAAGGGACAGGGATCTACGAGCAGTACTTC.

The V and J genes are TRBV5-1 and TRBJ1-2; possible D gene TRBD1, 5 bases. The CDR3 spans 17 residues. Germline values: CDR1 SGHRS, CDR2 YFSETQ. V was pared by 4 bases and J by 4 bases, with 23 bases between. CDR3 residues: CASSPNYSQRGTYGYTF. CDR3 coding DNA: TGCGCCAGCAGCCCGAACTACTCACAGCGGGGGACCTATGGCTACACCTTC.

The chain combines TRBV10-3 with TRBJ2-7, with 8 bases identical to TRBD1. Germline-derived CDR1 and CDR2 are ENHRY and SYGVKD. This CDR3 has 15 amino acids. J lost 5 bases, V lost 3 bases, and 9 bases had no gene match. CDR3 amino acids: CAISERAQGADEQYF. The CDR3 region has the DNA TGTGCCATCAGTGAAAGGGCTCAGGGGGCCGACGAGCAGTACTTC.

This chain connects TRBV12-3 or TRBV12-4 to TRBJ2-1; possibly TRBD2 for D (6 bases). This CDR3 has 13 amino acids. V was pared by 5 bases and J by 7 bases, with 12 bases between. The CDR3 DNA is TGTGCCAGCAGTCCGGGACTTATAAATGAGCAGTTCTTC. This sequence encodes CASSPGLINEQFF.

This clone was seen just once. The V and J genes are TRBV5-6 and TRBJ1-1; 7 bases are shared with TRBD1. Germline V gene lookup returns CDR1 SGHDT and CDR2 YYEEEE. Trimming took 2 bases from V and 8 from J; bases not matched to a gene: 6. The CDR3 spans 13 residues. The CDR3 DNA reads TGTGCCAGCAGCTTTGCCAGGGGGGTCGAAGCTTTCTTT. It translates to CASSFARGVEAFF.

The rearrangement joins TRBV15 to TRBJ2-5; TRBD1 matches at 12 bases. After removal of 4 bases from V and 4 bases from J, the junction contained 4 bases not matched to a gene. The CDR3 has 15 residues. Germline V gene lookup returns CDR1 LNHNV and CDR2 YYDKDF (reference sequence). The CDR3 coding sequence is TGTGCCACCAGCACTCCGGGACAGGGGGCAGAGACCCAGTACTTC. Translation gives CATSTPGQGAETQYF. The full variable domain, completed using reference TRBV15 and TRBJ2-5, is DAMVIQNPRYQVTQFGKPVTLSCSQTLNHNVMYWYQQKSSQAPKLLFHYYDKDFNNEADTPDNFQSRRPNTSFCFLDIRSPGLGDTAMYLCATSTPGQGAETQYFGPGTRLLVL.

The J gene is TRBJ2-7, the V gene TRBV11-2; 8 positions match TRBD1. V shed 5 bases, J shed 0 bases, and the junction held 9 bases outside the gene matches. The CDR3 spans 16 residues. Germline lookup yields CDR1 SGHAT and CDR2 FQNNGV. CDR3 amino acids: CASSPRQGLSSYEQYF. The CDR3 DNA reads as TGTGCCAGCAGCCCGCGACAGGGGTTGAGCTCCTACGAGCAGTACTTC.

The chain links TRBV5-4 to TRBJ1-2; 9 nucleotides agree with TRBD1. V shed 6 bases and J 6 bases; nucleotides not matched to a gene: 15. The CDR3 runs to 16 residues. Germline loops: CDR1 SGHNT, CDR2 YYREEE (reference sequence). CDR3 region: CASTLIKRTGENGYTF. The CDR3 nucleotides read TGTGCCAGCACCCTCATCAAAAGGACAGGGGAAAATGGCTACACCTTC.